These 9 T cell receptor beta chains were all obtained from the same sample, sequenced in a study of T cells after yellow fever vaccination (dated by TCRdb to about 2019). The method behind the library was 5' RACE. The listed sequencing device is Illumina HiSeq 2500. TCRdb itself trimmed the public reads at Q25 with fastp, ran MiXCR and retained productive beta chains. Every CDR3 protein is listed once, alongside the most common genes and DNA of its rows. The sample table lists around 65,000 distinct CDR3 sequences, 4.5% to 7.5% of them with a count of one. The leading ten clones occupy around 2.2% of the sample. The treatment or condition label for this specimen denotes: live attenuated yellow fever vaccine strain. The sequencing used CD4+ T cells sorted from PBMCs, collected roughly 14 days after the first yellow fever vaccination. Receptors originate from a young man who received the YFV17D yellow fever vaccine.

There are many counts of this clonotype. This chain joins TRBV15 and TRBJ1-3; D not certain. V was shortened by 2 bases and J by 0 bases, with 5 bases between the two germline ends. CDR1 and CDR2 (germline): LNHNV, YYDKDF (reference sequence). CDR3 size: 14 residues. The CDR3 is CATSRPVSGNTIYF. In DNA form, the CDR3 reads TGTGCCACCAGCAGACCAGTCTCTGGAAACACCATATATTTT.

This clonotype was counted ten times or more. The V gene is TRBV24-1, the J gene TRBJ1-1; no clear D gene. V lost 3 bases, J lost 8 bases, and 6 bases lay in between. Germline V gene lookup returns CDR1 KGHDR and CDR2 SFDVKD. There are 11 residues in the CDR3. The CDR3 reads CATSDGVEAFF. In nucleotides, the CDR3 is TGTGCCACCAGTGATGGAGTGGAAGCTTTCTTT.

This clonotype was recorded many times. The chain links TRBV5-1 to TRBJ2-3; 9 positions agree with TRBD2. The CDR3 consists of 18 residues. Losses at the gene ends were 0 bases for V and 0 bases for J; bases not matched to a gene: 8. Germline CDR1 SGHRS, CDR2 YFSETQ. The DNA of the CDR3 is TGCGCCAGCAGCTTGGGACTAGCGGCCTCCCCTAGCACAGATACGCAGTATTTT. This sequence encodes CASSLGLAASPSTDTQYF.

This clonotype was picked up many times. The rearrangement joins TRBV7-9 to TRBJ2-3; perhaps TRBD1 as D (6 bases). Germline V gives CDR1 SEHNR, CDR2 FQNEAQ (reference sequence). V lost 5 bases and J lost 3, with 12 bases in between. This CDR3 has 14 residues. The CDR3 nucleotides read TGTGCCAGCAGCAGGGACATACGAACAGATACGCAGTATTTT. Its translation is CASSRDIRTDTQYF.

Ten or more counts support this clonotype. The chain couples TRBV15 to TRBJ2-4; perhaps TRBD2 as D (5 bases). Trimming stripped 3 bases from V and 2 bases from J, with 11 bases between. CDR1 and CDR2 from the germline V gene are LNHNV and YYDKDF (reference sequence). This CDR3 is built from 15 residues. CDR3 residues: CATSRGEEPKNIQYF. DNA for the CDR3: TGTGCCACCAGCAGGGGAGAGGAGCCCAAAAACATTCAGTACTTC.

This clonotype was detected only a few times. This may come from a read error, since a much larger clone is one base off. This chain links TRBV2 with TRBJ2-4; 7 positions agree with TRBD1. Trimming removed 6 bases from V and 7 bases from J; junction bases left unmatched: 15. Germline V CDR1 and CDR2: SNHLY, FYNNEI. This CDR3 region has 16 residues. The CDR3 loop reads CASSSLTGTDNNIQYF. CDR3 sequence (DNA): TGTGCCAGCAGCAGCCTTACCGGGACAGACAATAACATTCAGTACTTC.

There are many counts of this clonotype. The rearrangement joins TRBV6-6 to TRBJ1-2; 7 positions match TRBD1. Germline CDR1 and CDR2: MNHNY and SVGAGI (reference sequence). V gave up 6 bases and J gave up 3 bases; unmatched junction bases: 10. The CDR3 contains 15 residues. This CDR3 reads CASSPSTGAYYGYTF. CDR3 bases: TGTGCCAGCAGCCCCAGCACAGGGGCCTACTATGGCTACACCTTC.

Notes on this clonotype: A much larger clone lies one base from this, so it may be a read error. This chain links TRBV7-2 with TRBJ2-7; the match to TRBD2 covers 7 bases. Germline V gene lookup returns CDR1 SGHTA and CDR2 FQGNSA. The CDR3 runs 13 residues. The trim removed 2 bases at V and 6 bases at J, leaving 4 bases unmatched. The CDR3 region is CASSLSGDREQYF. Here the CDR3 DNA reads TGTGCCAGCAGCTTAAGCGGGGACCGCGAGCAGTACTTC.

This clonotype occurred many times. This chain uses TRBV15 with TRBJ1-4, with unresolved D. Germline V lookup: CDR1 LNHNV, CDR2 YYDKDF (reference sequence). The CDR3 spans 17 residues. The ends were cut back, 0 bases at V and 7 bases at J, with 18 bases in the middle. The CDR3 bases are TGTGCCACCAGCAGAGATGCGCAGACACTCCTCTCTGAAAAACTGTTTTTT. Translated, it gives CATSRDAQTLLSEKLFF.